Below are 20 T cell receptor beta chains sequenced from a single sample in a study of shared clonotypes between healthy human individuals. CD45RO-negative cells were positively selected for CCR7, leaving out terminally differentiated effector memory CD45RA+ cells. Libraries were prepared by immunoSEQ multiplex PCR; TCRdb keeps only in-frame clonotypes and omits some of them. Of approximately 600,000 clones listed, 85% to 95% are singletons. The sequenced material came from naive CD8+ T cells sorted from blood. The receptors were sampled from a woman younger than 45 in good health.

The chain couples TRBV13 to TRBJ2-3; TRBD1 agrees at 7 bases. Unmatched junction bases numbered 0, after V lost 0 bases and J lost 0 bases. Germline CDR1 is PRHDT and CDR2 is FYEKMQ (reference sequence). The CDR3 is made up of 15 amino acids. The CDR3 loop is CASSLGRGSTDTQYF. The DNA for the CDR3 is TGTGCCAGCAGCTTAGGCAGGGGGAGCACAGATACGCAGTATTTT. Together with reference TRBV13 and TRBJ2-3, the CDR3 gives the full variable domain: AAGVIQSPRHLIKEKRETATLKCYPIPRHDTVYWYQQGPGQDPQFLISFYEKMQSDKGSIPDRFSAQQFSDYHSELNMSSLELGDSALYFCASSLGRGSTDTQYFGPGTRLTVL.

The chain recombines TRBV25-1 with TRBJ2-2; D is uncertain. Germline-derived CDR1 and CDR2 are MGHDK and SYGVNS. V dropped 3 bases and J dropped 6 bases, with 5 bases sitting between them. The CDR3 is 12 amino acids. This chain's CDR3 is CASSERPGELFF. The CDR3, as DNA: TGTGCCAGCAGTGAGAGGCCCGGGGAGCTGTTTTTT.

There are a few counts of this clone. This rearrangement joins TRBV27 to TRBJ1-5, with D possibly matching TRBD1 (5 bases). The V end lost 4 bases, the J end lost 1 base, and 8 bases lay between the germline ends. Germline V gives CDR1 MNHEY, CDR2 SMNVEV (reference sequence). CDR3 length equals 14 residues. CDR3 loop: CASSSSGSNQPQHF. The DNA of the CDR3 is TGTGCCAGCAGTTCCTCAGGGAGCAATCAGCCCCAGCATTTT.

This chain links TRBV27 with TRBJ1-5; TRBD1 might be the D (5 bases). Germline values: CDR1 MNHEY, CDR2 SMNVEV (reference sequence). The V end was cut by 6 bases, the J end by 8 bases, with 20 bases between. CDR3 length: 15 amino acids. CDR3 DNA sequence: TGTGCCAGCAGCCAACACACCGGGGGAGGGGAGCCCCAGCATTTT. Amino acid sequence: CASSQHTGGGEPQHF.

The chain uses TRBV11-3 and TRBJ2-1, with D tentatively TRBD2 (6 bases). Germline loops: CDR1 SGHNT, CDR2 YENEEA. V was clipped by 1 base and J by 1 base, with 11 bases between them. CDR3 length: 16 residues. CDR3 in amino acids: CASSLGGVRSYNEQFF. CDR3 coding DNA: TGTGCCAGCAGCTTAGGGGGGGTTCGGTCCTACAATGAGCAGTTCTTC.

This clone came up once. This chain uses TRBV28 with TRBJ1-6; D remains ambiguous. V was pared by 3 bases and J by 9 bases, with 9 bases between. The V gene's germline CDR1 is MDHEN and CDR2 SYDVKM. This CDR3 comprises 13 residues. DNA of the CDR3: TGTGCCAGCAGTTTGGTCGGACCTTCACCCCTCCACTTT. This codes for CASSLVGPSPLHF.

The CDR3 DNA is TGTGCCAGCAGCCATCCAGCGGGAGGGGATCCCCGATACAATGAGCAGTTCTTC. It is translated as CASSHPAGGDPRYNEQFF. The gene calls are TRBV4-2 and TRBJ2-1; 10 nucleotides match TRBD2. CDR1 LGHNA and CDR2 YNFKEQ come from the germline V gene. V lost 3 bases to trimming and J lost 4 bases; unmatched junction nucleotides: 12. The CDR3 totals 18 residues.

V gene TRBV5-1 combines with J gene TRBJ2-4; 8 bases map to TRBD1. With V trimmed by 6 bases and J by 2 bases, 13 bases remained unmatched. This CDR3 has 17 residues. The V gene's germline CDR1 is SGHRS and CDR2 YFSETQ. For the CDR3, the DNA is TGCGCCAGCAACTACCCTATGACAGGGGATTCCAAAAACATTCAGTACTTC. This translates into CASNYPMTGDSKNIQYF.

The chain recombines TRBV25-1 with TRBJ2-7, with 7 bases aligning to TRBD2. With V trimmed by 2 bases and J by 2 bases, 6 bases remained unmatched. The germline CDR1 and CDR2 sequences are MGHDK and SYGVNS. There are 15 residues in the CDR3. As DNA, the CDR3 is TGTGCCAGCAGTGAAGTGGGAGGGAGCCCCTACGAGCAGTACTTC. Its protein is CASSEVGGSPYEQYF.

The chain links TRBV19 to TRBJ2-5; weak D call: TRBD2 (5 bases). The closer fit of TRBJ2-7 to the DNA end suggests the J call may be wrong. There are 13 residues in the CDR3. The germline V gene encodes CDR1 LNHDA and CDR2 SQIVND (reference sequence). The CDR3 DNA follows: TGTGCCAGTAGTTTCGGGGAGACCTACGAGCAGTACTTC. Translating gives CASSFGETYEQYF.

The chain employs TRBV21-1 and TRBJ1-3; whether TRBD1, the table's D call, matches the DNA was not checked. TRBV21-1 is noted as a pseudogene. The CDR3 covers 17 residues. Written as DNA, the CDR3 is TGTGCCAGCAGCAAAAAATCTGGGACAGGGGACGGAAACACCATATATTTT. Residues: CASSKKSGTGDGNTIYF.

This clone was counted once. J is TRBJ2-1 and V is TRBV10-3; D is unclear. The CDR3 loop spans 15 amino acids. Between the trimmed V and J ends, which lost 5 bases and 2 bases, there was a span of 13 bases. The germline V gene has CDR1 ENHRY and CDR2 SYGVKD. DNA for the CDR3: TGTGCCATCAGTACGTGGCCCGACACCTACAATGAGCAGTTCTTC. It codes for CAISTWPDTYNEQFF.

The chain combines TRBV5-4 with TRBJ2-7; D is unclear. Trimming took off 1 base at V and 1 base at J, with 6 bases between the two ends. Germline loops: CDR1 SGHNT, CDR2 YYREEE (reference sequence). The CDR3 contains 13 residues. The CDR3 bases are TGTGCCAGCAGCTTGATGGGATCCTACGAGCAGTACTTC. Its translation: CASSLMGSYEQYF.

The V gene is TRBV5-1, the J gene TRBJ1-1; D perhaps matches TRBD1 (6 bases). Germline-derived CDR1 and CDR2 are SGHRS and YFSETQ. The CDR3 is made up of 14 amino acids. Trimming cost V 0 bases and J 6 bases, with 12 bases left between them. The CDR3 is CASSLVGGQAEAFF. For the CDR3, the DNA is TGCGCCAGCAGCTTGGTTGGGGGGCAAGCTGAAGCTTTCTTT.

The rearrangement links TRBV7-9 to TRBJ2-1; D remains unclear. Trimming removed 5 bases at V and 9 bases at J, with 8 bases between. Germline values: CDR1 SEHNR, CDR2 FQNEAQ (reference sequence). The CDR3 length is 11 residues. CDR3 nucleotide sequence: TGTGCCAGCAGCCAAGTCGCTGAGCAGTTCTTC. It translates to CASSQVAEQFF.

The rearrangement joins TRBV28 to TRBJ2-7, with 11 bases aligning to TRBD2. This CDR3 region has 18 residues. Trimming took 7 bases from V and 0 from J; bases not matched to a gene: 14. Germline values: CDR1 MDHEN, CDR2 SYDVKM. As DNA, the CDR3 is TGTGCCAGCACCCAAAGTGGACTAGCGGGTAGGAGCTCCTACGAGCAGTACTTC. This encodes CASTQSGLAGRSSYEQYF.

This chain joins TRBV2 and TRBJ1-2, with TRBD1 as a possible D gene (6 bases). The germline gives CDR1 SNHLY, CDR2 FYNNEI. Trimming left V 6 bases short and J 2 bases short, with 10 bases between. This CDR3 has 13 residues. CDR3 sequence: CASRAGGNYGYTF. CDR3 sequence (DNA): TGTGCCAGCAGAGCCGGGGGCAACTATGGCTACACCTTC.

The genes are TRBV19 and TRBJ2-7; 9 positions match TRBD2. V lost 1 base, J lost 4 bases, and 11 bases stayed unmatched. The germline CDR1 and CDR2 sequences are LNHDA and SQIVND (reference sequence). This CDR3 has 17 amino acids. As DNA, the CDR3 is TGTGCCAGTAGTATAGGCCACCAAATAGCGGGAGATTACGAGCAGTACTTC. Its translation is CASSIGHQIAGDYEQYF.

The chain carries TRBV28 and TRBJ2-1; 7 bases line up with TRBD2. The CDR3 spans 16 residues. Germline CDR1 and CDR2: MDHEN and SYDVKM. The V gene end was trimmed by 3 bases and the J gene end by 7 bases; junction bases not matched to a gene: 12. CDR3 DNA sequence: TGTGCCAGCAGTTTTTGGTGGGAGGGCCTTAAAAATGAGCAGTTCTTC. Translating it yields CASSFWWEGLKNEQFF.

This clone was detected only once. This rearrangement joins TRBV7-6 to TRBJ2-1; no firm D call. CDR1 and CDR2 (germline): SGHVS, FNYEAQ. The CDR3 length is 14 residues. The V end was cut by 5 bases, the J end by 6 bases, with 14 bases between. The CDR3, as DNA: TGTGCCAGCAGCCCACGTACAGATCTCAATGAGCAGTTCTTC. Amino acid sequence: CASSPRTDLNEQFF.